This T cell receptor beta chain originates from a study of T cell repertoires in cytomegalovirus infection. Study overall: Based on public TCR beta signatures, there were indications of CMV infection and of a matching HLA type. Findings and caveats of the study: HLA-C-restricted CMV-specific TCR beta clonotypes prevailed in the ex vivo response. Carriage of CMV together with the relevant HLA was identifiable through cumulative public TCR beta family frequency.

CDR3 length: 15 amino acids. The germline V gene encodes CDR1 DFQATT and CDR2 SNEGSKA (reference sequence). Trimming took 0 bases from V and 2 from J; bases not matched to a gene: 4. To note about this clonotype: The antigen is not known.

TCRdb re-derived calls from the reads in MiXCR, one entry per CDR3 protein. The profile shows fewer than 85,000 distinct CDR3 sequences, roughly half of them singletons. Material: CD8+ T cells from cultured PBMCs, obtained from culture after CMV antigen stimulation. V is TRBV20-1 and J is TRBJ2-1; 7 bases are shared with TRBD1. The origin of this receptor is a human donor in good health (CMV status not recorded). Some clones in this sample may be carry-over from other donors' samples. Written as DNA, the CDR3 is TGCAGTGCTAGAGATCACAGGGGACCCTACAATGAGCAGTTCTTC. This encodes CSARDHRGPYNEQFF.